This TCR beta chain was profiled in a study of T cells in Graves' hyperthyroidism and ophthalmopathy. Template material for amplifying TCR beta CDR3 regions consisted of RNA transcripts. The HTBI primer set served for first-round RT-PCR of the TCR CDR3. TCRdb analysed the multiplex PCR reads with MiXCR anew, one entry per CDR3 protein. The profile shows hundreds of thousands of distinct CDR3 sequences, 14% to 15% of them singletons. The CDR3 length is 13 residues. With 5 bases clipped from V and 5 bases from J, the junction kept 3 bases outside the gene matches. Looked up from germline, CDR1 is SGHTA and CDR2 is FQGNSA. Lactation, pregnancy, other autoimmune disease or uncontrolled infection excluded patients. Thyroid ultrasound and orbital computed tomography, with clinical symptoms and serum thyroxine and TRAb, informed diagnoses. This clonotype was observed many times.

The chain joins TRBV7-2 to TRBJ2-5, with 9 bases fitting TRBD1. The source is a middle-aged woman with Graves' ophthalmopathy. The sample was blood. CDR3 DNA sequence: TGTGCCAGCAGCCGGGACAGGGCTGAGACCCAGTACTTC. It translates to CASSRDRAETQYF.